The text below deals with one TCR beta chain. This sample was taken from a study of monozygotic twins with inflammatory bowel disease. TCRdb reworked the 5' RACE reads into one entry per CDR3 protein, no DNA. Seen in this sample are under 150,000 distinct CDR3 sequences; the ten most common clones hold roughly 2.5%. CDR1 and CDR2 from the germline V gene are SGHAT and FQNNGV. The CDR3 sequence is 18 residues long. The rearrangement links TRBV11-2 to TRBJ2-2; lacking DNA, the TRBD1 call made by TCRdb goes unchecked. The TCR originated in a human donor with ulcerative colitis or Crohn's disease, or a healthy co-twin of an affected twin (not recorded which). Sequencing was performed on blood. CDR3 sequence: CASSFEPLHQGAVGELFF.